This TCR beta chain was documented in a study of blood T cell repertoires in COVID-19. Background on the study: Sites in the United States, Italy and Spain provided acute and convalescent COVID-19 samples. The cDNA or gDNA used as material had been derived from T cells, B-cell-depleted T cells, or PBMCs.

In the authors' workflow: Reference gene primer amplification gave nucleated cell count estimates. Assay used: immunoSEQ multiplex PCR; TCRdb lists only in-frame clones, some missing. D and trimming were read from the DNA, whereas the V and J calls and clone size are those reported in that table. Among about 90,000 clones, around 90% were seen once, and the ten largest hold about 2%. The CDR3 is 16 residues long. Sequencing input: peripheral blood. The sequence was collected from a human donor with active COVID-19. The donor label of this sample is uncertain. V is TRBV7-5 and J is TRBJ1-1; whether TRBD1, the table's D call, matches the DNA was not checked. TRBV7-5 is a recognized pseudogene. In DNA, the CDR3 is TGTGTCAGAAGCTTAGGAGACAGGGCCGCGAACACTGAAGCTTTCTTT. It specifies CVRSLGDRAANTEAFF.